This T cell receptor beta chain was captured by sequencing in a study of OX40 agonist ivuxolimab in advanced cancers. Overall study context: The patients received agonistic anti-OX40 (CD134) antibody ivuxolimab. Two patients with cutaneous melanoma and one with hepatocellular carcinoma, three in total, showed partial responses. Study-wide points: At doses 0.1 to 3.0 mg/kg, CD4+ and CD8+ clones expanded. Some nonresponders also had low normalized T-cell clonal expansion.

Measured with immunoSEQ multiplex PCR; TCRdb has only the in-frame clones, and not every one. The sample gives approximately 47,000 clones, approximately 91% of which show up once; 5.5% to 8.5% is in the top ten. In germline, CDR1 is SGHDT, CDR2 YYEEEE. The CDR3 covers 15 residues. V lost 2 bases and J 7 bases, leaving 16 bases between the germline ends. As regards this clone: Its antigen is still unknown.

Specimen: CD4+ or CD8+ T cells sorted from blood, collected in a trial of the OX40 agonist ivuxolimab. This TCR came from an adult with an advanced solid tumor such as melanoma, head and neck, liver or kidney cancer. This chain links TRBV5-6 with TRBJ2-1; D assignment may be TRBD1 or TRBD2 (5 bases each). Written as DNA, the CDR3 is TGTGCCAGCAGCTTAAGGGACCCGTCCGGGAATGAGCAGTTCTTC. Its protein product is CASSLRDPSGNEQFF.